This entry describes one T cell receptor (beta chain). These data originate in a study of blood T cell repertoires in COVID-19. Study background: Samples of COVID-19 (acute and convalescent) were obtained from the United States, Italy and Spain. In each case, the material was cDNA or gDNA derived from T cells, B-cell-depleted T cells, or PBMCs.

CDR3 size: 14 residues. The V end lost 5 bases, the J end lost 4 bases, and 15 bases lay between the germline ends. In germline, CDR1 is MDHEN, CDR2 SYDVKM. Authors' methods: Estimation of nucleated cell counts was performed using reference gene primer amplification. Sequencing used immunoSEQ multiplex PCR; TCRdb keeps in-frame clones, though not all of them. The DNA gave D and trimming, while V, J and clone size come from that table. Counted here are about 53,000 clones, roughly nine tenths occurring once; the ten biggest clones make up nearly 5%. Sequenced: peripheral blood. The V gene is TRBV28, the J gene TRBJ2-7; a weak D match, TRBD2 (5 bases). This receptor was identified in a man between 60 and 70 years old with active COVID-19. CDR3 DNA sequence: TGTGCCAGCAGTGTACATGACGGGAAATACGAGCAGTACTTC. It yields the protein CASSVHDGKYEQYF.